This TCR beta chain was observed in a study of CXCR3-negative and CXCR3-positive naive CD8 T cells. 5' RACE that incorporated UMI labels was used to prepare the TRB cDNA libraries. TCRdb re-called the 5' RACE reads; one entry per CDR3 protein, DNA not given. This table holds about 50,000 distinct CDR3 sequences. Study-wide results and limits: Cryopreserved cells showed partially decreased CXCR3 expression, and most assays used fresh PBMCs. TRB CDR3s were more hydrophobic in CXCR3-positive than in CXCR3-negative naive cells. Naive CXCR3-negative cells resembled naive CXCR3-positive cells in TRBV-TRBJ usage; memory cells differed. Diversity ran similarly high across both naive subsets but far lower in memory CD8+ cells.

This CDR3 is 14 amino acids long. Germline V gives CDR1 SGHTA, CDR2 FQGTGA. On this clonotype itself: Its antigen remains unknown.

The sequencing sample was made of naive CXCR3+ CD8+ T cells from blood. Stated subset: CD45RO-CCR7+CD27+CD95- naive CD8+ T cells expressing CXCR3 (TNR3+). This sequence originates from a human donor in good health. Some clones in this sample may be carry-over from other donors' samples. The chain couples TRBV7-3 to TRBJ2-1. Here the CDR3 reads CASSVGGAYNEQFF.